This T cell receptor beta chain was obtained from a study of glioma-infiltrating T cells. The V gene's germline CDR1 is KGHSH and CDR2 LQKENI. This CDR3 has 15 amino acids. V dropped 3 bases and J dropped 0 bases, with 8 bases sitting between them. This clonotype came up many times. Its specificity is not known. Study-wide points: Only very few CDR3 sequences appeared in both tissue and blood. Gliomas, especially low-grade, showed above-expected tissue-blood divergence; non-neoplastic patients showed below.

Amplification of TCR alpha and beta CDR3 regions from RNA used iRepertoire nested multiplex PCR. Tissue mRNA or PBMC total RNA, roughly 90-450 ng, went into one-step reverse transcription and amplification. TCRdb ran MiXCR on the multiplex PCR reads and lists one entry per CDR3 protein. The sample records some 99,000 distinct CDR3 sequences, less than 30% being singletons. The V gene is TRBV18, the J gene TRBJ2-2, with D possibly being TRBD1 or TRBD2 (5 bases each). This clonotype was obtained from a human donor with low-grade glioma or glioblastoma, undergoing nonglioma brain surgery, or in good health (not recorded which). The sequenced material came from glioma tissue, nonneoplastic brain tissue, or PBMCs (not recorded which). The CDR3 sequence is CASSPGRANTGELFF. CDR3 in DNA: TGTGCCAGCTCACCGGGACGGGCGAACACCGGGGAGCTGTTTTTT.